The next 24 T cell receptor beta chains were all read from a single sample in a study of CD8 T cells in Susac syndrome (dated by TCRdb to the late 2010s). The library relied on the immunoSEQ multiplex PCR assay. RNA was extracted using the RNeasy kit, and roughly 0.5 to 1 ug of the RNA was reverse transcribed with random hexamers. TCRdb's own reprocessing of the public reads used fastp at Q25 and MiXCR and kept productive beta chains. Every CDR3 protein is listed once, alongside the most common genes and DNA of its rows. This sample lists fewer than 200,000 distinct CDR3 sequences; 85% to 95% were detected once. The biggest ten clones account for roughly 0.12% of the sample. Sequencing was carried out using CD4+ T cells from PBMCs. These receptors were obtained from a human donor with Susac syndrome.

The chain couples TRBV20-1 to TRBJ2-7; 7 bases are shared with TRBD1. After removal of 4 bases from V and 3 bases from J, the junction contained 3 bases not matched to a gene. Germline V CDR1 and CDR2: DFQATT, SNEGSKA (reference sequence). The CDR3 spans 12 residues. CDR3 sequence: CSATDRVYEQYF. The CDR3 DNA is TGCAGTGCTACAGACAGGGTCTACGAGCAGTACTTC.

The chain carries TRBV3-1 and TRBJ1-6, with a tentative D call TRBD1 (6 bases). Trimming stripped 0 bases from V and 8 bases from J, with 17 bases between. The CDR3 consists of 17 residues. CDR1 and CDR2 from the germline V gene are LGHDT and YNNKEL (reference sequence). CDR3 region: CASSQDWQGHGDSPLHF. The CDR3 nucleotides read TGTGCCAGCAGCCAAGATTGGCAGGGGCATGGGGATTCACCCCTCCACTTT.

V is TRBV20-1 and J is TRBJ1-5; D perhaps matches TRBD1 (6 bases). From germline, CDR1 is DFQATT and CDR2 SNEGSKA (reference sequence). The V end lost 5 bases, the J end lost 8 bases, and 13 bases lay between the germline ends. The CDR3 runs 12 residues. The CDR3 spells CSAGGPKEPQHF. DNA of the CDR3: TGCAGTGCTGGGGGCCCTAAGGAGCCCCAGCATTTT.

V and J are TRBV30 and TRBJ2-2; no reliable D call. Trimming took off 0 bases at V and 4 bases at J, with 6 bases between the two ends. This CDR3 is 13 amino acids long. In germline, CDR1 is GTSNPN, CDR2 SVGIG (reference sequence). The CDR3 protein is CAWSVPSTGELFF. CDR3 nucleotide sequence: TGTGCCTGGAGTGTCCCCTCCACCGGGGAGCTGTTTTTT.

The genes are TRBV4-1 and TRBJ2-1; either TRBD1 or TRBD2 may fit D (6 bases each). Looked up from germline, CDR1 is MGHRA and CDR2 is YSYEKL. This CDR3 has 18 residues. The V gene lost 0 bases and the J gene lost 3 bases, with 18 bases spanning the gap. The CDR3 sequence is CASSQEVGSGGFYNEQFF. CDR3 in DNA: TGCGCCAGCAGCCAAGAGGTGGGCTCCGGGGGCTTCTACAATGAGCAGTTCTTC.

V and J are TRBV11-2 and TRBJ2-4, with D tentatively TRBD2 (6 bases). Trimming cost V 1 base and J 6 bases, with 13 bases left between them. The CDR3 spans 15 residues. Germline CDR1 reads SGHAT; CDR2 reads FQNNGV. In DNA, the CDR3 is TGTGCCAGCAGCTTAGTCCAAGGGACTTTAAACATTCAGTACTTC. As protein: CASSLVQGTLNIQYF.

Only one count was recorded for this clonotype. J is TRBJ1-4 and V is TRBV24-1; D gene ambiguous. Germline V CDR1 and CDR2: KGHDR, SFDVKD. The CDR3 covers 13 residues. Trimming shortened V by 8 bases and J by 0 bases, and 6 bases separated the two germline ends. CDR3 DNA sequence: TGTGCCACCAACGGGACAACTAATGAAAAACTGTTTTTT. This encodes CATNGTTNEKLFF.

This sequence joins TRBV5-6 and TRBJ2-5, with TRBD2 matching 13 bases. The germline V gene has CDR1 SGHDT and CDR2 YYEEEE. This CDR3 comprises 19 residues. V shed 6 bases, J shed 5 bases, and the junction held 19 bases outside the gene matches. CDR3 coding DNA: TGTGCCAGCATCGGGAGGGGTCGTGGACTAGCGGGGGTAGTGGAGACCCAGTACTTC. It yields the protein CASIGRGRGLAGVVETQYF.

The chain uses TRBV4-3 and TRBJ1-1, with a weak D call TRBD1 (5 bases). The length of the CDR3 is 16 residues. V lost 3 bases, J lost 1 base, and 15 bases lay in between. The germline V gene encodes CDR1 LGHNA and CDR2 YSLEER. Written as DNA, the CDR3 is TGCGCCAGCAGCCAGGACACCTTTCTATCGAACACTGAAGCTTTCTTT. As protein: CASSQDTFLSNTEAFF.

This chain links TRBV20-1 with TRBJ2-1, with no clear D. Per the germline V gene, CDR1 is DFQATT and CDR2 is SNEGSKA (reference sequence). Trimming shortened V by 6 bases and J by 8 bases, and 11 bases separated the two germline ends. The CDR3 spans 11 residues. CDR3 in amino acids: CSAVLYDEQFF. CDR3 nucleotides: TGCAGTGCGGTACTTTATGATGAGCAGTTCTTC.

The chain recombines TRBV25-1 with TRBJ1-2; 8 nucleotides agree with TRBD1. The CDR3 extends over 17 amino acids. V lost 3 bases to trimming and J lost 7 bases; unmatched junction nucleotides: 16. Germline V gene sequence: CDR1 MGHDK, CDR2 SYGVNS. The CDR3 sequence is CASSEPQPRTGTIGYTF. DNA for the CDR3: TGTGCCAGCAGTGAGCCCCAACCTCGGACAGGGACTATTGGCTACACCTTC.

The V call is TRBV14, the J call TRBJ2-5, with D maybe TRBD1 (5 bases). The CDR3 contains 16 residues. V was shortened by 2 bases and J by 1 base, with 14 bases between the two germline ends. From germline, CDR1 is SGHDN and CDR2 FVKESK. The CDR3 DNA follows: TGTGCCAGCAGCCAACCCCTAACCCAGGGCCAAGAGACCCAGTACTTC. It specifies CASSQPLTQGQETQYF. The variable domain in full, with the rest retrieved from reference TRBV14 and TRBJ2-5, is EAGVTQFPSHSVIEKGQTVTLRCDPISGHDNLYWYRRVMGKEIKFLLHFVKESKQDESGMPNNRFLAERTGGTYSTLKVQPAELEDSGVYFCASSQPLTQGQETQYFGPGTRLLVL.

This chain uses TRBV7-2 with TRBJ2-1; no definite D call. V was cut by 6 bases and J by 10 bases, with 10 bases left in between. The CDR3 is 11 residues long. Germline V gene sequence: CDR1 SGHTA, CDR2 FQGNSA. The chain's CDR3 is CASSLSLEQFF. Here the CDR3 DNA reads TGTGCCAGCAGTCTGAGCTTAGAGCAGTTCTTC.

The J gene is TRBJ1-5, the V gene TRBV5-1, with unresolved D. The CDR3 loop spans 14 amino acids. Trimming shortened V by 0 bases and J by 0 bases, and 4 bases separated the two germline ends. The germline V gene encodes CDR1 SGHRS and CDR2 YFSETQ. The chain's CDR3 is CASSLEGSNQPQHF. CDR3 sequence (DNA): TGCGCCAGCAGCTTGGAAGGTAGCAATCAGCCCCAGCATTTT.

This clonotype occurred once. The DNA for the CDR3 is TGCGCCAGCAGCTTGGCCGAGGGGCACCGTGGGGGGAGGACCCAGTACTTC. This translates into CASSLAEGHRGGRTQYF. V usage is TRBV5-1 and J usage is TRBJ2-5; tentative D call: TRBD2 (6 bases). Trimming left V 0 bases short and J 7 bases short, with 22 bases between. This CDR3 is 17 amino acids long. Germline lookup yields CDR1 SGHRS and CDR2 YFSETQ.

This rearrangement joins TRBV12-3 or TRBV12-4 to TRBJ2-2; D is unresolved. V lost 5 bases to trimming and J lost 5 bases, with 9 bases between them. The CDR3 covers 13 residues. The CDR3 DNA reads TGTGCCAGCAGTCCTGTAAGAACCGGGGAGCTGTTTTTT. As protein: CASSPVRTGELFF.

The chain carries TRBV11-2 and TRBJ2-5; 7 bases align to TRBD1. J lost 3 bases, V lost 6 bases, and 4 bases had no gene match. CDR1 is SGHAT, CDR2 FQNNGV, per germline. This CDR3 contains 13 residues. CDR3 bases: TGTGCCAGCAGGACAGGGACAGAAGAGACCCAGTACTTC. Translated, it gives CASRTGTEETQYF.

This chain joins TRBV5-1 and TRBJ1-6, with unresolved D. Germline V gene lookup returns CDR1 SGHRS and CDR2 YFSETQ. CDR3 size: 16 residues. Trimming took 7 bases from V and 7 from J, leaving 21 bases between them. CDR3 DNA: TGCGCCAGCCGATTATTCTCGGACGGGGAGAATTCACCCCTCCACTTT. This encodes CASRLFSDGENSPLHF. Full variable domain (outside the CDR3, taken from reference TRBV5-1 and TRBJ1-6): KAGVTQTPRYLIKTRGQQVTLSCSPISGHRSVSWYQQTPGQGLQFLFEYFSETQRNKGNFPGRFSGRQFSNSRSEMNVSTLELGDSALYLCASRLFSDGENSPLHFGNGTRLTVT.

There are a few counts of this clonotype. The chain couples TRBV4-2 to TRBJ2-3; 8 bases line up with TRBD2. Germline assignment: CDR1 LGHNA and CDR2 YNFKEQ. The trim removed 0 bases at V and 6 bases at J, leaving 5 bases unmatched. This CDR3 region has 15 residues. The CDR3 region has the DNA TGTGCCAGCAGCCAAGAACGGGGGGGCATTGATACGCAGTATTTT. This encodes CASSQERGGIDTQYF.

CDR3 in amino acids: CSALRGTDTQYF. CDR3 coding DNA: TGCAGTGCCCTGAGAGGCACAGATACGCAGTATTTT. The genes are TRBV20-1 and TRBJ2-3; D call uncertain. There are 12 residues in the CDR3. The ends were cut back, 6 bases at V and 1 base at J, with 8 bases in the middle. Germline V gives CDR1 DFQATT, CDR2 SNEGSKA (reference sequence).

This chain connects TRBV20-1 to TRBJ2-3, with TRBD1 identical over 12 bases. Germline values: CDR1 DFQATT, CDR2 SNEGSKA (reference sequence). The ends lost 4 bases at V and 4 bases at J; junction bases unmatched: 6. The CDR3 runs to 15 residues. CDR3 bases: TGCAGTGCTATACCGGGACAGGGGGCTTCAGATACGCAGTATTTT. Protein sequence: CSAIPGQGASDTQYF.

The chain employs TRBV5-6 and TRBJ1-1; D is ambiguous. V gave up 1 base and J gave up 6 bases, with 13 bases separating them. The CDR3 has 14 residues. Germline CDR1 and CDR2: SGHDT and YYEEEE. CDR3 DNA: TGTGCCAGCAGCTTGATGAGGGAACGGGCTGAAGCTTTCTTT. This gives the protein CASSLMRERAEAFF.

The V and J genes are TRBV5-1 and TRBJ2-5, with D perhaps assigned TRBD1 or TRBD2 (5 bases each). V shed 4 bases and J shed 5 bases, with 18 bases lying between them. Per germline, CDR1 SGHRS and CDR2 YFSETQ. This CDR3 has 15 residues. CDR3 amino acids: CASSDRGRSGETQYF. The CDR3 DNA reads TGCGCCAGCAGCGATAGGGGACGCTCAGGGGAGACCCAGTACTTC.

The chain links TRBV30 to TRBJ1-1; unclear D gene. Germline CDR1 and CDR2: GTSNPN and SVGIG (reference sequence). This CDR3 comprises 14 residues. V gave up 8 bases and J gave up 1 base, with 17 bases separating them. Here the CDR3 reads CARKTDRWNTEAFF. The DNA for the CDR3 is TGTGCCCGGAAAACCGACCGCTGGAACACTGAAGCTTTCTTT. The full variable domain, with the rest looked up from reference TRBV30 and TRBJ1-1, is SQTIHQWPATLVQPVGSPLSLECTVEGTSNPNLYWYRQAAGRGLQLLFYSVGIGQISSEVPQNLSASRPQDRQFILSSKKLLLSDSGFYLCARKTDRWNTEAFFGQGTRLTVV.